This is a list of T cell receptor beta chains from one sample in a study of T cells in localized non-small cell lung cancer. Method: immunoSEQ multiplex PCR; TCRdb's copy keeps in-frame clones and lacks some. This table holds 20,000 to 30,000 clones, about 94% found once. The material was peripheral blood, obtained before any cancer treatment. The receptors stem from a woman between 40 and 69 years old with stage I lung adenocarcinoma. The CDR3 runs from the conserved cysteine through the conserved F or W. A D gene is named only where the DNA matches it firmly. Size is omitted from some rows. Given values are once, few, many or a class for expanded clones.

D,size,J,length,V,DNA,CDR3
TRBD1,NA,TRBJ1-2,13,TRBV5-4,TGTGCCAGCAGCTTGGAGACAGGGGATGGCTACACCTTC,CASSLETGDGYTF
TRBD2,once,TRBJ2-2,19,TRBV28,TGTGCCAGCAGCCTCCTTCCAGCGGGAGGGAGTCGGAACACCGGGGAGCTGTTTTTT,CASSLLPAGGSRNTGELFF
TRBD1,NA,TRBJ2-2,15,TRBV28,TGTGCCAGCACTTCGTGGGACAGGGTCACCGGGGAGCTGTTTTTT,CASTSWDRVTGELFF
NA,NA,TRBJ2-1,14,TRBV11-2,TGTGCCAGCAGCTTAGATGCTGGCGGGAATGAGCAGTTCTTC,CASSLDAGGNEQFF
TRBD2,NA,TRBJ2-7,14,TRBV10-3,TGTGCCGTAAGACTGAGGGAGGGCCGAGACGAGCAGTACTTC,CAVRLREGRDEQYF
NA,once,TRBJ2-1,12,TRBV30,TGTGCCTGGAGTGTACCAGGCGATGAGCAGTTCTTC,CAWSVPGDEQFF
NA,NA,TRBJ2-7,15,TRBV27,TGTGCCAGCAGTTATGCCAGGGGCGCGACCTACGAGCAGTACTTC,CASSYARGATYEQYF
NA,NA,TRBJ1-1,13,TRBV7-8,TGTGCCAGCAGCCCGACCTCGGACACTGAAGCTTTCTTT,CASSPTSDTEAFF
NA,NA,TRBJ1-5,16,TRBV27,TGTGCCAGCAGTTTAACGGCTCACTATAGCAATCAGCCCCAGCATTTT,CASSLTAHYSNQPQHF
NA,NA,TRBJ2-2,13,TRBV27,TGTGCCAGCAGGATACAGCCCACCGGGGAGCTGTTTTTT,CASRIQPTGELFF
TRBD2,NA,TRBJ2-7,16,TRBV10-2,TGCGCCAGCCGCGCTGGGGGAAGCGGGAAAGGTTGGGAGCAGTACTTC,CASRAGGSGKGWEQYF
NA,NA,TRBJ2-7,14,TRBV10-1,TGCGCCAGCAGCTCAGGGGGGGAATTTGGGGAGCAGTACTTC,CASSSGGEFGEQYF
TRBD2,NA,TRBJ2-1,15,TRBV19,TGTGCCAGTAGACTGACTAGCGGGAGTTACAATGAGCAGTTCTTC,CASRLTSGSYNEQFF
NA,NA,TRBJ2-5,14,TRBV18,TGTGCCAGCTCACAACAGTCCGTCGGAGAGACCCAGTACTTC,CASSQQSVGETQYF
TRBD1,few,TRBJ1-5,14,TRBV28,TGTGCCAGCAGTCTCGAGGGGGCGAGTCAGCCCCAGCATTTT,CASSLEGASQPQHF